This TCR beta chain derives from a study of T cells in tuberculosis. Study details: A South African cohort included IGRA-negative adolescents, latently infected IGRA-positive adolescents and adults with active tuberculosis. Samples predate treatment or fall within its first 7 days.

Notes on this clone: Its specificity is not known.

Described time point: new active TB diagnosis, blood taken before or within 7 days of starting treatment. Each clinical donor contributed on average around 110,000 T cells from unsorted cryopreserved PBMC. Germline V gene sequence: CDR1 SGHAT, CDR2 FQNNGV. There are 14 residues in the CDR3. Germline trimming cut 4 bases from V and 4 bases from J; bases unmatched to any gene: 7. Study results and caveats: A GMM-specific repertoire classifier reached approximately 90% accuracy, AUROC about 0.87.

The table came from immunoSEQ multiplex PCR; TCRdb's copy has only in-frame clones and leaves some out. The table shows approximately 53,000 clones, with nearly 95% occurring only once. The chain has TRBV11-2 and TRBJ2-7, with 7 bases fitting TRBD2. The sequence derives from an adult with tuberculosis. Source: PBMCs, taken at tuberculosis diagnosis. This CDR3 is CASSSLRSGYEQYF. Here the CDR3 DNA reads TGTGCCAGCAGCTCCCTCCGTAGCGGGTACGAGCAGTACTTC.